The subject of this entry is one T cell receptor beta chain. This record belongs to a study of T cell changes during pregnancy in multiple sclerosis. V gave up 1 base and J gave up 4 bases, with 11 bases separating them. Germline CDR1 and CDR2: SGHAT and FQNNGV. CDR3 length equals 15 residues. TCRdb keeps only in-frame clones here, not all; method: immunoSEQ multiplex PCR. Of roughly 80,000 clones detected, roughly 91% appear once; the ten largest clones hold around 2.6%. The chain uses TRBV11-2 and TRBJ1-3; D perhaps matches TRBD1 (5 bases). The receptor comes from a female donor in good health, enrolled as a control in a pregnancy study. The starting material was peripheral blood, obtained after pregnancy. CDR3 coding DNA: TGTGCCAGCAGCTTAGGTACCCGGGGGGGAAACACCATATATTTT. It yields the protein CASSLGTRGGNTIYF.